A selection of T cell receptor beta chains follows, all from one sample in a study of early T cells in non-severe SARS-CoV-2 infection. MiXCR, applied by TCRdb to the 5' RACE reads, yields one record per CDR3 protein. This sample yields roughly 26,000 distinct CDR3 sequences, of which about 4% are seen a single time; under 8% belongs to the top ten. The sample consisted of whole blood. These receptors were taken from an adult who was a healthcare worker with PCR-confirmed SARS-CoV-2 infection or an uninfected control (not recorded which). Both conserved end residues are part of each CDR3. Each record gives: V gene, J gene, D gene, clone size, CDR3 DNA, CDR3 protein. A D gene is named only where the DNA matches it firmly. Only part of the rows carry a size: once, few, many, or a class if the clone is expanded.

v_call: TRBV11-2; j_call: TRBJ2-1; d_call: TRBD2; clone_size: many; cdr3_nt: TGTGCCAGCAGCACAGGGGTTCGCAGCGGGAGGAACAATGAGCAGTTCTTC; cdr3_aa: CASSTGVRSGRNNEQFF
v_call: TRBV11-2; j_call: TRBJ2-3; d_call: TRBD2; clone_size: NA; cdr3_nt: TGTGCCAGCAGGCATAACTTACGGGAGGGAAGCACAGATACGCAGTATTTT; cdr3_aa: CASRHNLREGSTDTQYF
v_call: TRBV13; j_call: TRBJ1-1; d_call: NA; clone_size: few; cdr3_nt: TGTGCCAGCAGCTTAGGCGGGAGTCAGCTAACTGAAGCTTTCTTT; cdr3_aa: CASSLGGSQLTEAFF
v_call: TRBV20-1; j_call: TRBJ2-1; d_call: NA; clone_size: many; cdr3_nt: TGCAGTGCGTCCTCCACGGAGGAGCAGTTCTTC; cdr3_aa: CSASSTEEQFF
v_call: TRBV13; j_call: TRBJ2-1; d_call: NA; clone_size: many; cdr3_nt: TGTGCCAGCAGCCTCGGAACCAATGAGCAGTTCTTC; cdr3_aa: CASSLGTNEQFF
v_call: TRBV7-3; j_call: TRBJ1-2; d_call: NA; clone_size: NA; cdr3_nt: TGTGCCAGCAGCTTAAAGGGTAGCAGTCGGGGCTACACCTTC; cdr3_aa: CASSLKGSSRGYTF
v_call: TRBV6-6; j_call: TRBJ1-5; d_call: TRBD1; clone_size: many; cdr3_nt: TGTGCCAGCGCACAGGGGGGTCAGCCCCAGCATTTT; cdr3_aa: CASAQGGQPQHF
v_call: TRBV10-3; j_call: TRBJ2-1; d_call: TRBD2; clone_size: many; cdr3_nt: TGTGCCATGCGGACTAGCGGGACTGACAATGAGCAGTTCTTC; cdr3_aa: CAMRTSGTDNEQFF
v_call: TRBV2; j_call: TRBJ2-5; d_call: NA; clone_size: many; cdr3_nt: TGTGCCAGCACCCTATTAGCCGTGTACCAAGAGACCCAGTACTTC; cdr3_aa: CASTLLAVYQETQYF
v_call: TRBV4-2; j_call: TRBJ1-3; d_call: NA; clone_size: many; cdr3_nt: TGTGCCAGCAGCCAAGAAATCCCTGGAAACACCATATATTTT; cdr3_aa: CASSQEIPGNTIYF
v_call: TRBV20-1; j_call: TRBJ1-1; d_call: NA; clone_size: many; cdr3_nt: TGCAGTGCCTATGGACCGACCTCTCACCACATGAACACTGAAGCTTTCTTT; cdr3_aa: CSAYGPTSHHMNTEAFF
v_call: TRBV7-7; j_call: TRBJ2-2; d_call: NA; clone_size: many; cdr3_nt: TGTGCTAGCACCAACAAGGCAGGGGAGCTGTTTTTT; cdr3_aa: CASTNKAGELFF
v_call: TRBV5-4; j_call: TRBJ2-7; d_call: TRBD2; clone_size: NA; cdr3_nt: TGTGCCAGCAGCTTGGGGCTAGCGGACCTCTACGAGCAGTACTTC; cdr3_aa: CASSLGLADLYEQYF
v_call: TRBV30; j_call: TRBJ1-4; d_call: NA; clone_size: many; cdr3_nt: TGTGCCTGGAGTGACCTACAGGGAATTAATGAAAAACTGTTTTTT; cdr3_aa: CAWSDLQGINEKLFF
v_call: TRBV7-2; j_call: TRBJ2-3; d_call: NA; clone_size: many; cdr3_nt: TGTGCCAGCAGTGGATCGGGAATCCGCACAGATACGCAGTATTTT; cdr3_aa: CASSGSGIRTDTQYF
v_call: TRBV20-1; j_call: TRBJ2-1; d_call: TRBD1; clone_size: few; cdr3_nt: TGCAGTGCCAGAGGGACAGGGAGAAATGAGCAGTTCTTC; cdr3_aa: CSARGTGRNEQFF
v_call: TRBV4-2; j_call: TRBJ1-1; d_call: TRBD1; clone_size: many; cdr3_nt: TGTGCCAGCAGCCAAGATCGACAGGGACACACTGAAGCTTTCTTT; cdr3_aa: CASSQDRQGHTEAFF
v_call: TRBV7-3; j_call: TRBJ2-4; d_call: NA; clone_size: many; cdr3_nt: TGTGCCAGCAGCTCCGGGACGATTCAGTACTTC; cdr3_aa: CASSSGTIQYF
v_call: TRBV11-3; j_call: TRBJ2-3; d_call: TRBD2; clone_size: many; cdr3_nt: TGTGCCAGCAGCTTAGACATGGGGACTAGCGGGACAGCAGATACGCAGTATTTT; cdr3_aa: CASSLDMGTSGTADTQYF
v_call: TRBV11-2; j_call: TRBJ2-3; d_call: TRBD2; clone_size: medium-sized; cdr3_nt: TGTGCCAGCAGCTTATCATATTCTAATAGCGGGAGCCTTACCACAGATACGCAGTATTTT; cdr3_aa: CASSLSYSNSGSLTTDTQYF
v_call: TRBV7-2; j_call: TRBJ1-2; d_call: NA; clone_size: NA; cdr3_nt: TGTGCCAGCAGCTTAGTGGGGACTCGAGGCTACACCTTC; cdr3_aa: CASSLVGTRGYTF
v_call: TRBV29-1; j_call: TRBJ2-7; d_call: NA; clone_size: NA; cdr3_nt: TGCAGCGTTGAAGATCGGGTAAGGCACGAGCAGTACTTC; cdr3_aa: CSVEDRVRHEQYF
v_call: TRBV5-1; j_call: TRBJ2-7; d_call: TRBD1; clone_size: many; cdr3_nt: TGCGCCAGCAGCTTGTGGGACAGTGCCTACGAGCAGTACTTC; cdr3_aa: CASSLWDSAYEQYF
v_call: TRBV7-2; j_call: TRBJ1-2; d_call: NA; clone_size: medium-sized; cdr3_nt: TGTGCCAGCAGCTCGGCCGGGACGGGGTATGGCTACACCTTC; cdr3_aa: CASSSAGTGYGYTF
v_call: TRBV5-4; j_call: TRBJ2-7; d_call: NA; clone_size: many; cdr3_nt: TGTGCCAGCAGCTCCTACAGATCGGGAACCCCCTTTGAGCAGTACTTC; cdr3_aa: CASSSYRSGTPFEQYF
v_call: TRBV20-1; j_call: TRBJ2-3; d_call: TRBD2; clone_size: many; cdr3_nt: TGCAGTGCTACACTAGCGGGAGGGCCTCATACGCAGTATTTT; cdr3_aa: CSATLAGGPHTQYF
v_call: TRBV24-1; j_call: TRBJ2-3; d_call: TRBD2; clone_size: many; cdr3_nt: TGTGCCACCAGTGACAGCGGGAGCCCCACAGATACGCAGTATTTT; cdr3_aa: CATSDSGSPTDTQYF
v_call: TRBV7-3; j_call: TRBJ2-2; d_call: NA; clone_size: many; cdr3_nt: TGTGCCAGCAGCTTATCTTTAGAAACGGCCAGAGCGAGCGGGGAGCTGTTTTTT; cdr3_aa: CASSLSLETARASGELFF
v_call: TRBV10-3; j_call: TRBJ1-1; d_call: TRBD1; clone_size: many; cdr3_nt: TGTGCCATCAGTGAGTCATCCGGGACAGGGAACACTGAAGCTTTCTTT; cdr3_aa: CAISESSGTGNTEAFF
v_call: TRBV10-1; j_call: TRBJ2-7; d_call: NA; clone_size: many; cdr3_nt: TGCGCCAGCAGCGAGACTCTTGCCTCCTACGAGCAGTACTTC; cdr3_aa: CASSETLASYEQYF
v_call: TRBV3-1; j_call: TRBJ2-3; d_call: NA; clone_size: many; cdr3_nt: TGTGCCAGCAGCCGAAGCGGAGATCTCATAACAGATACGCAGTATTTT; cdr3_aa: CASSRSGDLITDTQYF
v_call: TRBV7-6; j_call: TRBJ1-2; d_call: NA; clone_size: many; cdr3_nt: TGTGCCAGCAGTTTTCGACAGGCCCGGAGCTACACCTTC; cdr3_aa: CASSFRQARSYTF
v_call: TRBV12-3/TRBV12-4; j_call: TRBJ2-1; d_call: NA; clone_size: few; cdr3_nt: TGTGCCAGCAGTTTAGTAACGGGTTACAATGAGCAGTTCTTC; cdr3_aa: CASSLVTGYNEQFF
v_call: TRBV7-9; j_call: TRBJ1-3; d_call: NA; clone_size: many; cdr3_nt: TGTGCCAGCAGCTTAAGTCTGGCGGGGAACACCATATATTTT; cdr3_aa: CASSLSLAGNTIYF
v_call: TRBV5-5; j_call: TRBJ2-3; d_call: NA; clone_size: many; cdr3_nt: TGTGCCAGCGGTAGAGAGCCTAGCACAGATACGCAGTATTTT; cdr3_aa: CASGREPSTDTQYF
v_call: TRBV18; j_call: TRBJ2-3; d_call: NA; clone_size: many; cdr3_nt: TGTGCCAGCTCACCATCGGATACGCAGTATTTT; cdr3_aa: CASSPSDTQYF
v_call: TRBV2; j_call: TRBJ2-1; d_call: TRBD2; clone_size: medium-sized; cdr3_nt: TGTGCCAGCAGGGGGACTAGCGGGAGAAAATACAATGAGCAGTTCTTC; cdr3_aa: CASRGTSGRKYNEQFF
v_call: TRBV11-1; j_call: TRBJ2-6; d_call: NA; clone_size: medium-sized; cdr3_nt: TGTGCCAGCAGCTTCAGGGGTACAGGGGCCAACGTCCTGACTTTC; cdr3_aa: CASSFRGTGANVLTF
v_call: TRBV18; j_call: TRBJ2-5; d_call: NA; clone_size: many; cdr3_nt: TGTGCCAGCTCACCCAGATCGAGGGAACGAGAGACCCAGTACTTC; cdr3_aa: CASSPRSRERETQYF
v_call: TRBV19; j_call: TRBJ2-2; d_call: TRBD2; clone_size: NA; cdr3_nt: TGTACCAGTAGGACTAGCGGGAGTCCCGGGGAGCTGTTTTTT; cdr3_aa: CTSRTSGSPGELFF
v_call: TRBV11-3; j_call: TRBJ1-1; d_call: NA; clone_size: many; cdr3_nt: TGTGCCAGCAGCACCGGTAGTGGCACTGAAGCTTTCTTT; cdr3_aa: CASSTGSGTEAFF
v_call: TRBV7-9; j_call: TRBJ2-5; d_call: TRBD2; clone_size: many; cdr3_nt: TGTGCCAGCAGCTCCACTGGAGGACTAGCGGGAGATGGAGAGACCCAGTACTTC; cdr3_aa: CASSSTGGLAGDGETQYF
v_call: TRBV18; j_call: TRBJ2-1; d_call: TRBD1; clone_size: many; cdr3_nt: TGTGCCAGCTCAACTCGACAGGGATCCTACAATGAGCAGTTCTTC; cdr3_aa: CASSTRQGSYNEQFF
v_call: TRBV2; j_call: TRBJ2-1; d_call: NA; clone_size: many; cdr3_nt: TGTGCCAGCAGTGCGGGGAGTACCTACAATGAGCAGTTCTTC; cdr3_aa: CASSAGSTYNEQFF
v_call: TRBV11-2; j_call: TRBJ2-1; d_call: NA; clone_size: many; cdr3_nt: TGTGCCAGCAGCTTAAAGGCCGGGGATGAGCAGTTCTTC; cdr3_aa: CASSLKAGDEQFF